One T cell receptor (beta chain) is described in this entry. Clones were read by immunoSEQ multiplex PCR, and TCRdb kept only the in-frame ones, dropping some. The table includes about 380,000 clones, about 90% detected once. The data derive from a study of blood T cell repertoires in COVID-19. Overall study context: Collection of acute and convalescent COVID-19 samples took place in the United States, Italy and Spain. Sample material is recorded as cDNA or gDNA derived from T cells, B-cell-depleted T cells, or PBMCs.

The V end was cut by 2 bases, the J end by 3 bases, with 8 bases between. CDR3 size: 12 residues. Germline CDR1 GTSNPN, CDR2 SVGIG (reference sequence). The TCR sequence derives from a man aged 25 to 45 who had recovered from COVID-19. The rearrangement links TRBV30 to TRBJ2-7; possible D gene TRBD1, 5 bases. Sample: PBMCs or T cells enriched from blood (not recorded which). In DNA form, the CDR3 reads TGTGCCTGGAGTCCAGGGTTCTACGAGCAGTACTTC. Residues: CAWSPGFYEQYF.